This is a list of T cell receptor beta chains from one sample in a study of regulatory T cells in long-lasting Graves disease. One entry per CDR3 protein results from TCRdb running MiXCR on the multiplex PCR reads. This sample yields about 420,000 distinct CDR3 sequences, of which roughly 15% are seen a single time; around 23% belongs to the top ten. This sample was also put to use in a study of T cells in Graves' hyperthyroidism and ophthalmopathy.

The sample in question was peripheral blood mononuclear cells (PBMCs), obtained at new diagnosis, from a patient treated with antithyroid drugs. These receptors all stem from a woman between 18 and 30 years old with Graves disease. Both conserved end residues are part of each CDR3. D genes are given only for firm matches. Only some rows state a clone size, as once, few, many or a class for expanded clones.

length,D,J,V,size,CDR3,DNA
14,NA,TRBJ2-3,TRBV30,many,CAWIPGSSTDTQYF,TGTGCCTGGATTCCGGGGTCTAGCACAGATACGCAGTATTTT
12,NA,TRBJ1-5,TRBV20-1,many,CSASPGNQPQHF,TGCAGTGCTAGTCCGGGCAATCAGCCCCAGCATTTT
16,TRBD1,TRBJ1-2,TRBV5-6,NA,CASSTGQFRINYGYTF,TGTGCCAGCAGCACGGGACAGTTCCGAATTAACTATGGCTACACCTTC
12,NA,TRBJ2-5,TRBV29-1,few,CSADTLWETQYF,TGCAGCGCAGACACCTTATGGGAGACCCAGTACTTC
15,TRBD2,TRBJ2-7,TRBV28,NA,CASSAPSGGAGEQYF,TGTGCCAGCAGCGCACCGAGCGGGGGGGCCGGTGAGCAGTACTTC
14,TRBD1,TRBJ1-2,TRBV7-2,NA,CASSSGTETYGYTF,TGTGCCAGCAGCTCGGGGACAGAAACCTATGGCTACACCTTC
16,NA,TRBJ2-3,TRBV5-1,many,CASSLAGRSDTDTQYF,TGCGCCAGCAGCTTGGCGGGGAGATCTGACACAGATACGCAGTATTTT
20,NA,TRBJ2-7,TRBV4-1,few,CASSQITVTGMGLRGYEQYF,TGCGCCAGCAGCCAAATTACCGTTACCGGAATGGGCCTAAGAGGCTACGAGCAGTACTTC
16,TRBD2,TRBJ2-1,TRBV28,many,CASSSRLAGSYNEQFF,TGTGCCAGCAGTTCTCGACTAGCCGGGTCCTACAATGAGCAGTTCTTC
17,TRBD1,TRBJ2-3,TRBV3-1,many,CASCDRGSQGFTDTQYF,TGTGCCAGCTGCGACAGGGGTAGCCAAGGATTCACAGATACGCAGTATTTT
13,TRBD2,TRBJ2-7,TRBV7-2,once,CASSLGGSHEQYF,TGTGCCAGCAGCTTGGGAGGGAGCCACGAGCAGTACTTC
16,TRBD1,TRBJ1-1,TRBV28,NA,CASKFGGTGRYTEAFF,TGTGCCAGCAAGTTTGGCGGGACAGGGAGGTACACTGAAGCTTTCTTT
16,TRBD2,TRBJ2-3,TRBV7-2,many,CASSHGGGIGTDTQYF,TGTGCCAGCAGCCATGGGGGAGGGATCGGCACAGATACGCAGTATTTT
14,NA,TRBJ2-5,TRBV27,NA,CASSLPGKGETQYF,TGTGCCAGCAGTTTACCGGGGAAGGGCGAGACCCAGTACTTC
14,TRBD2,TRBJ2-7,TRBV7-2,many,CASSNSGSTYEQYF,TGTGCCAGCAGCAATAGCGGGTCTACCTACGAGCAGTACTTC
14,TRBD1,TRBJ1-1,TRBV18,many,CASSPIQGGTEAFF,TGTGCCAGCTCACCAATCCAGGGGGGGACTGAAGCTTTCTTT
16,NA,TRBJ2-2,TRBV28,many,CATKITWGRDTGELFF,TGTGCCACTAAGATTACTTGGGGCAGGGATACCGGGGAGCTGTTTTTT
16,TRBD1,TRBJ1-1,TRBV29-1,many,CSARRGQGSFDTEAFF,TGCAGCGCAAGAAGGGGACAGGGATCGTTCGACACTGAAGCTTTCTTT
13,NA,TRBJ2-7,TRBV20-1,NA,CSARSGRGYEQYF,TGCAGTGCTAGATCAGGGAGGGGGTACGAGCAGTACTTC
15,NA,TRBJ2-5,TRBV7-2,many,CASSLRRGAGETQYF,TGTGCCAGCAGCTTACGGCGGGGCGCCGGGGAGACCCAGTACTTC
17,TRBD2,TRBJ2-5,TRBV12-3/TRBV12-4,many,CASSPRILAGDRETQYF,TGTGCCAGCAGTCCCCGTATTCTAGCGGGAGATCGAGAGACCCAGTACTTC
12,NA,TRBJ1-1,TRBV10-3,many,CAISERDTEAFF,TGTGCCATCAGTGAGCGGGACACTGAAGCTTTCTTT
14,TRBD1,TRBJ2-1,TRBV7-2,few,CAISDRVKYNEQFF,TGTGCCATCTCCGACAGGGTCAAGTACAATGAGCAGTTCTTC
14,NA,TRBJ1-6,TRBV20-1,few,CSARESVVDSPLHF,TGCAGTGCTAGAGAATCAGTGGTCGATTCACCCCTCCACTTT
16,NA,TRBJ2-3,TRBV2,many,CASTQPIGQPPATQYF,TGTGCCAGCACTCAACCCATCGGACAGCCCCCGGCTACGCAGTATTTT
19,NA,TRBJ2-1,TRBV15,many,CATSYRWGGLGTYYNEQFF,TGTGCCACCAGCTACCGGTGGGGCGGTCTCGGGACATACTACAATGAGCAGTTCTTC
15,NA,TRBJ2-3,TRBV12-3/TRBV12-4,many,CASSLDPFATDTQYF,TGTGCCAGCAGCCTAGACCCCTTCGCGACAGATACGCAGTATTTT
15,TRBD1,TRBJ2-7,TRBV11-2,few,CASSAKWTGGLEQYF,TGTGCCAGCAGCGCAAAGTGGACAGGGGGGCTCGAGCAGTACTTC
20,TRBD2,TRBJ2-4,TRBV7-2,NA,CASSSRTSGVGFLAKNIQYF,TGTGCCAGCAGCTCTCGGACTAGCGGGGTAGGGTTCCTAGCCAAAAACATTCAGTACTTC
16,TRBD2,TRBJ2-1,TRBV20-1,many,CSARDSWTSGYNEQFF,TGCAGTGCTAGAGATTCGTGGACTAGCGGTTACAATGAGCAGTTCTTC
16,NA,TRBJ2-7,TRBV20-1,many,CSARDRRGQHGLRQYF,TGCAGTGCTAGAGATCGGAGGGGTCAACACGGCCTACGGCAGTACTTC
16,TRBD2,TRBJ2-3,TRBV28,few,CASSQKAGGLTDTQYF,TGTGCCAGCAGCCAAAAGGCGGGAGGGCTGACAGATACGCAGTATTTT
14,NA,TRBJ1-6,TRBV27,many,CASSFTENNSPLHF,TGTGCCAGCAGTTTTACCGAGAATAATTCACCCCTCCACTTT
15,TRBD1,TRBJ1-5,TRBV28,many,CASSRQGGGNQPQHF,TGTGCCAGCAGTCGCCAGGGGGGCGGCAATCAGCCCCAGCATTTT
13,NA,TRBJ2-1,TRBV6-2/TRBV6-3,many,CASSYFQPNEQFF,TGTGCCAGCAGTTACTTTCAACCAAATGAGCAGTTCTTC
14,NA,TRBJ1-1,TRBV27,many,CASQAGGFNTEAFF,TGTGCCAGCCAAGCGGGGGGGTTTAACACTGAAGCTTTCTTT
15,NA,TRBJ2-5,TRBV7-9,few,CASSVKQGTQETQYF,TGTGCCAGCAGCGTTAAACAGGGTACCCAAGAGACCCAGTACTTC
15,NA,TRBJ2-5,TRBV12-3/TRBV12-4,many,CASRDGYSPEETQYF,TGTGCCAGCCGGGATGGCTATTCCCCGGAAGAGACCCAGTACTTC
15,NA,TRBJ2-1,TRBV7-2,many,CASSLPSQFYNEQFF,TGTGCCAGCAGCTTACCTAGCCAGTTTTACAATGAGCAGTTCTTC
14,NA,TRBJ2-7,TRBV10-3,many,CAISKGDGMSEQYF,TGTGCCATCAGCAAGGGTGATGGGATGAGCGAGCAGTACTTC
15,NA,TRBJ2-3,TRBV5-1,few,CASSSLVGGTDTQYF,TGCGCCAGCAGCTCTCTCGTTGGAGGGACAGATACGCAGTATTTT
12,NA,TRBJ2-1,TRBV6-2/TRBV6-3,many,CASSYTPNEQFF,TGTGCCAGCAGTTACACCCCCAATGAGCAGTTCTTC
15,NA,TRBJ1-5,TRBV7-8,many,CASSTTTGLVQPQHF,TGTGCCAGCAGCACCACTACAGGGTTGGTTCAGCCCCAGCATTTT
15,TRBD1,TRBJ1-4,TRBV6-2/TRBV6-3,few,CASSYITGGNEKLFF,TGTGCCAGCAGTTACATCACAGGGGGGAATGAAAAACTGTTTTTT
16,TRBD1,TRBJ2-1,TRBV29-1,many,CSVDGTGGAFLSEQFF,TGCAGCGTTGATGGGACAGGGGGCGCTTTCTTGTCTGAGCAGTTCTTC
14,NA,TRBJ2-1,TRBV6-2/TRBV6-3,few,CATHSDITVGEQFF,TGTGCCACTCACAGTGACATCACGGTGGGTGAGCAGTTCTTC
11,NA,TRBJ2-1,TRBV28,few,CASNEWTDQFF,TGTGCCAGCAATGAATGGACGGACCAGTTCTTC
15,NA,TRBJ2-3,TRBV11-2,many,CASSLRVGSLDTQYF,TGTGCCAGCAGCTTAAGGGTCGGATCATTAGATACGCAGTATTTT
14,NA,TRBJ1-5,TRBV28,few,CATNPGLSPWPQHF,TGTGCCACAAACCCGGGGCTCTCCCCGTGGCCCCAGCATTTT